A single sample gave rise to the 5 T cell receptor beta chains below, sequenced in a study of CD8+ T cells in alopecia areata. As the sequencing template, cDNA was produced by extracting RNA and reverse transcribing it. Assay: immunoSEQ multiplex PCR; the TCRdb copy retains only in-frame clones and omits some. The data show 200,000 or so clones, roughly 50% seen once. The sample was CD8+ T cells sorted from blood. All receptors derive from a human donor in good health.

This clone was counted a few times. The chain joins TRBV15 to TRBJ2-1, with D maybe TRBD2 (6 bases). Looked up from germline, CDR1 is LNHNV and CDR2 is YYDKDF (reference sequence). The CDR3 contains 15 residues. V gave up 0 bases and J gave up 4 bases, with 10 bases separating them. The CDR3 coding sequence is TGTGCCACCAGCAGAGAGGGGCGGGGATACAATGAGCAGTTCTTC. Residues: CATSREGRGYNEQFF.

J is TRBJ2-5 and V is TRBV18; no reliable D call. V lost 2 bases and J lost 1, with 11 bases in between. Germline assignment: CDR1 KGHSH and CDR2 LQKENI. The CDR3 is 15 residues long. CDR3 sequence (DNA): TGTGCCAGCTCACCAGGCGTCATAAGCCAAGAGACCCAGTACTTC. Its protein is CASSPGVISQETQYF.

In DNA form, the CDR3 reads TGTGCCAGCAGCCCTCGAACAGCGATCGGGGAGCTGTTTTTT. Protein: CASSPRTAIGELFF. The chain carries TRBV9 and TRBJ2-2; D gene uncertain. CDR1 is SGDLS and CDR2 is YYNGEE in the germline V gene. V was clipped by 4 bases and J by 7 bases, with 14 bases between them. The CDR3 totals 14 residues.

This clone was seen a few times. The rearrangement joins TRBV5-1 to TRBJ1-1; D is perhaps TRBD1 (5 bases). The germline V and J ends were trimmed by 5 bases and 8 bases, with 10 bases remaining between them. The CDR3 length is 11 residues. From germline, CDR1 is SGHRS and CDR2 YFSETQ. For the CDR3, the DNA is TGCGCCAGCAGACTCAAGGGGGAAGCTTTCTTT. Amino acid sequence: CASRLKGEAFF.

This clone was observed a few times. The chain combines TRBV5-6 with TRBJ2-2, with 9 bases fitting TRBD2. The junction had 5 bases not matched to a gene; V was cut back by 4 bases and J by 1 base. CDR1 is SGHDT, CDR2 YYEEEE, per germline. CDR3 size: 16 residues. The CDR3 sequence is CASSPGLAGNTGELFF. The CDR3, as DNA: TGTGCCAGCAGCCCGGGACTAGCAGGGAACACCGGGGAGCTGTTTTTT.